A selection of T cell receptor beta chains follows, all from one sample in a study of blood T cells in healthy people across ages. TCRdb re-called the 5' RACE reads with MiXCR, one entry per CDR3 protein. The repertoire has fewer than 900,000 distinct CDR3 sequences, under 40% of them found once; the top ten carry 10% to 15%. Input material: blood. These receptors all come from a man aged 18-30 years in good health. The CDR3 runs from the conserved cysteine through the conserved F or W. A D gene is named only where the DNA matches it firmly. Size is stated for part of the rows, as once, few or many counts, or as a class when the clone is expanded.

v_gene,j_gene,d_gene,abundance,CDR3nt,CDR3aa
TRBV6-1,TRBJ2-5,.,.,TGTGCCAGCAGTCCCTGCCCTCCTCAAGGGGAAGAGACCCAGTACTTC,CASSPCPPQGEETQYF
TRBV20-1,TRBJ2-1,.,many,TGCAGTGCTAGTAAACCGGGACATAACAATGAGCAGTTCTTC,CSASKPGHNNEQFF
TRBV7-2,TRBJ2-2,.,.,TGTGCCAGCAGCTTAGGGGGTCGGGGGCGCTACGGCGGAAACACCGGGGAGCTGTTTTTT,CASSLGGRGRYGGNTGELFF
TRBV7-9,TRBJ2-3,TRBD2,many,TGTGCCAGCAGCCCAATTAGGGCGGGGGACCACACAGATACGCAGTATTTT,CASSPIRAGDHTDTQYF
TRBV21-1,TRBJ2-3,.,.,TGTGCCAGCAGCAAATGCTTCCATATAGAGGGGGCAAGGAATAGCACAGATACGCAGTATTTT,CASSKCFHIEGARNSTDTQYF
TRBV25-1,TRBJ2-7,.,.,TGTGCCAGCAGTGAAGTAGGAGGACTTTACGAGCAGTACTTC,CASSEVGGLYEQYF
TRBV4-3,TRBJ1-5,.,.,TGCGCCAGCAGCCAAGAGGCCCTGGGTCAGCCCCAGCATTTT,CASSQEALGQPQHF
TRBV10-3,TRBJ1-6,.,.,TGTGCCATCAGGGGGCCGAACTCCTATAATTCACCCCTCCACTTT,CAIRGPNSYNSPLHF
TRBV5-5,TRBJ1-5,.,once,TGTGCCAGCAGCCATTCCCGGGGAGGATGGCCCCAGCATTTT,CASSHSRGGWPQHF
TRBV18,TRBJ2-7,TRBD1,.,TGTGCCAGCTCACCAGGAGTCGGACAGGGTAGCAATGAGCAGTACTTC,CASSPGVGQGSNEQYF
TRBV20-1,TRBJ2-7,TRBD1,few,TGCAGTGCTAGAACCATCCCGGACAGGTTAGAGCAGTACTTC,CSARTIPDRLEQYF
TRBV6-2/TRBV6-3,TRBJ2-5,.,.,TGTGCCAGCACCATCCAACGGCTCCAAGGGACCCAGTACTTC,CASTIQRLQGTQYF
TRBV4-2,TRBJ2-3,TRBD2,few,TGTGCCAGCAGCCAATTGCCGGGGGGGCCTGATACGCAGTATTTT,CASSQLPGGPDTQYF
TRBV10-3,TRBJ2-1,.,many,TGTGCCATCAGTGAGGGCCGATACTCCTACAATGAGCAGTTCTTC,CAISEGRYSYNEQFF
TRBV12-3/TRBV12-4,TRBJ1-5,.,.,TGTGCCAGCAGAAACCAGGGAGAGAATAGCAATCAGCCCCAGCATTTT,CASRNQGENSNQPQHF
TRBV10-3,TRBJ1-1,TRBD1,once,TGTGCCATCAGTGAGTCGGACAGGGGGGGCACTGAAGCTTTCTTT,CAISESDRGGTEAFF
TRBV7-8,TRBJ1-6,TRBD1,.,TGTGCCAGCAGCCCAACAGGGGGCTCTAGGAATTCACCCCTCCACTTT,CASSPTGGSRNSPLHF
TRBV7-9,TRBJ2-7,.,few,TGTGCCAGCAGCTTGGGAGATACCGGGACCGATAGCTCCTACGAGCAGTACTTC,CASSLGDTGTDSSYEQYF
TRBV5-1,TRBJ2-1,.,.,TGCGCCAGCAGCCCGCGGACCTCAGGAGAGCAGTTCTTC,CASSPRTSGEQFF
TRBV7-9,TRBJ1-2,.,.,TGTGCCAGCAGCTTCGCCGCGACCACTAACTATGGCTACACCTTC,CASSFAATTNYGYTF
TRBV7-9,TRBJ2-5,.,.,TGTGCCAGCACACAGCCTGTCGATGCGACCCAGTACTTC,CASTQPVDATQYF
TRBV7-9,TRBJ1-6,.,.,TGTGCCAGCAGCGCCGGGACTTACTATAATTCACCCCTCCACTTT,CASSAGTYYNSPLHF
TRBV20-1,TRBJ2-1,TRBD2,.,TGCAGTGCTAGAGATCAGTTAGGGACTAGCGAATCGGGGCCCGGAGAGACCCAGTTCTTC,CSARDQLGTSESGPGETQFF
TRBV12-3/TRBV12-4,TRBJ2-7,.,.,TGTGCCAGCAGCCCGGGGGGCCTATCCTACAATGAGCAGTACTTC,CASSPGGLSYNEQYF
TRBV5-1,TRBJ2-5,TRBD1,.,TGCGCCAGCAGTACGACAGGGGTTCAAGAGACCCAGTACTTC,CASSTTGVQETQYF
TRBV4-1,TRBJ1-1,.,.,TGCGCCAGCAGCCCCGCTTTCTCCACTGAAGCTTTCTTT,CASSPAFSTEAFF
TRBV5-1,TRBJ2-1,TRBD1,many,TGCGCCAGCAGCTATCCAGGGGGCGCAAGGGTTTACAATGAGCAGTTCTTC,CASSYPGGARVYNEQFF
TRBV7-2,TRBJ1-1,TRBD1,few,TGTGCCAGCAGCTTAGACAGGGGGATCACTGAAGCTTTCTTT,CASSLDRGITEAFF
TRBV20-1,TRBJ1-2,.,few,TGCAGTGCTCGGAAACCGAAGGACTATGGCTACACCTTC,CSARKPKDYGYTF
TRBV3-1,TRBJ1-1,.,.,TGTGCCAGCAGCCACTTCGGGGGGACTGAAGCTTTCTTT,CASSHFGGTEAFF
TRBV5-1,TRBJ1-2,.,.,TGCGCCAGCAGCTGGGTTCCAGAGGACGGCTACACCTTC,CASSWVPEDGYTF
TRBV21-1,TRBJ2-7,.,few,TGTGCGCCCCAAACAACCTATCCACCCTACGAGCAGTACTTC,CAPQTTYPPYEQYF
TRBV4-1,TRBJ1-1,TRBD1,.,TGCGCCAGCAGCCCCACCGACAGGGGGATCATGAACACTGAAGCTTTCTTT,CASSPTDRGIMNTEAFF
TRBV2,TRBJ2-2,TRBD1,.,TGTGCCAGCAGTGAACTTGGACAGGGGGTCGACGAGCTGTTTTTT,CASSELGQGVDELFF
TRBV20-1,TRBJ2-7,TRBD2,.,TGCAGTGCTAGAGAAACGGCTAGCGGGCCCTACGAGCAGTACTTC,CSARETASGPYEQYF
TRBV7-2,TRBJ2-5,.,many,TGTGCCAGCAGAAATACCGGGACCCAGTACTTC,CASRNTGTQYF
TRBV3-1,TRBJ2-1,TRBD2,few,TGTGCCAGCAGCCAAGGAGGGACTAGCGGGGGGGCCAGTAATGAGCAGTTCTTC,CASSQGGTSGGASNEQFF
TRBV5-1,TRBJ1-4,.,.,TGCGCCAGCAGCCCGTTATACAGGAACGTCAATGAAAAACTGTTTTTT,CASSPLYRNVNEKLFF
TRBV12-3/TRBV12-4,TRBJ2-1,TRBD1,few,TGTGCCAGCAGTCCCGCCGGAAGGGGGCCTCGCAATGAGCAGTTCTTC,CASSPAGRGPRNEQFF
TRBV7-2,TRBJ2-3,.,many,TGTGCCAGCAGCTTAGAACGGTTTACAGATACGCAGTATTTT,CASSLERFTDTQYF
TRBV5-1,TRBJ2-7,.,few,TGCGCCAGCAGCTTGGATCCCCCCTCCTACGAGCAGTACTTC,CASSLDPPSYEQYF
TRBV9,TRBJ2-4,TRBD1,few,TGTGCCAGCAGCGCGGCCCGGGACAGCTCAGACATTCAGTACTTC,CASSAARDSSDIQYF
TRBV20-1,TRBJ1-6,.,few,TGCAGTGCTAGTTCCGACTACAATTCACCCCTCCACTTT,CSASSDYNSPLHF
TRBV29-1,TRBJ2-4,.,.,TGCAGCGCCAGAAGAGGGGCGCGAAGACAAGACATTCAGTACTTC,CSARRGARRQDIQYF
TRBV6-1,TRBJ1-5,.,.,TGTGCCAGCAGTGCCCGGAGGATTTTCAATCAGCCCCAGCATTTT,CASSARRIFNQPQHF
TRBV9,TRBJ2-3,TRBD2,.,TGTGCCAGTAGCGGACTAGCGCCAGATACGCAGTATTTT,CASSGLAPDTQYF
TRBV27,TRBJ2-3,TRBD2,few,TGTGCCAGCAGTCTTCCCCGTGGAGCGGGAAACACAGATACGCAGTATTTT,CASSLPRGAGNTDTQYF
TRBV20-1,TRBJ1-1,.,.,TGCAGTGCTAGCGATGGCGGGCTGAACACTGAAGCTTTCTTT,CSASDGGLNTEAFF
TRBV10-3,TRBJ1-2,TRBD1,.,TGTGCCATCAGTGAGTCGATCCCAGGACAGGGGGGAGAGAGTGGCTACACCTTC,CAISESIPGQGGESGYTF
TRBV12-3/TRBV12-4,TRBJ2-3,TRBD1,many,TGTGCCAGCAGCCCGACAGGGAGAAAAGATACGCAGTATTTT,CASSPTGRKDTQYF
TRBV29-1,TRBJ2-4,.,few,TGCAGCGTTCTTTCTCAACAGGCTAAATTAGCCAAAAACATTCAGTACTTC,CSVLSQQAKLAKNIQYF
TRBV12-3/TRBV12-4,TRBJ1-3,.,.,TGTGCTGGGGAGGGGGCTGGAAACACCATATATTTT,CAGEGAGNTIYF